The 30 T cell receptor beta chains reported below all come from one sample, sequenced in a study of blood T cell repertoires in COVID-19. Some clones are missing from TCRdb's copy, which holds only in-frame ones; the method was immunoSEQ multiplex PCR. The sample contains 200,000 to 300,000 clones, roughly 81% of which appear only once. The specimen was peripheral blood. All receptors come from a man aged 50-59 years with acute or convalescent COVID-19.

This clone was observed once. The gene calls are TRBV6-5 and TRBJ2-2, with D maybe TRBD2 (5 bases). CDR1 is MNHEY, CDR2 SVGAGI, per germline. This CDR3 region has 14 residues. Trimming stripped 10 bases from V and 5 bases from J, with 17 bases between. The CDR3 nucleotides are TGTGCCACCCGAGGGAGCATAGGGACCGGGGAGCTGTTTTTT. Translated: CATRGSIGTGELFF.

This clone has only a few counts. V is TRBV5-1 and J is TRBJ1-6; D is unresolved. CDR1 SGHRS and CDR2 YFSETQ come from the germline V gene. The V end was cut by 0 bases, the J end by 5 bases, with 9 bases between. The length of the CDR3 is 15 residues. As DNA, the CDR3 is TGCGCCAGCAGCTTGGACGGGATGGATAATTCACCCCTCCACTTT. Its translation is CASSLDGMDNSPLHF.

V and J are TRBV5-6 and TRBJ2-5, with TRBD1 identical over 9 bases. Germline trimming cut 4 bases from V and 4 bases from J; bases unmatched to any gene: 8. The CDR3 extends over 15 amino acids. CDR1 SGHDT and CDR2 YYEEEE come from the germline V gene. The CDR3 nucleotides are TGTGCCAGCAGCCGACTGACAGGGGGTAGAGAGACCCAGTACTTC. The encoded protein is CASSRLTGGRETQYF.

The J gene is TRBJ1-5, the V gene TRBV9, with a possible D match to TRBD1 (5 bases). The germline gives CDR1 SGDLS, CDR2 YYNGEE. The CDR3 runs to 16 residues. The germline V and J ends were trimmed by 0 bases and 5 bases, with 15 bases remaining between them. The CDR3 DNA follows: TGTGCCAGCAGCGTAGGGGCAGGGAGGGGAGATCAGCCCCAGCATTTT. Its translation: CASSVGAGRGDQPQHF.

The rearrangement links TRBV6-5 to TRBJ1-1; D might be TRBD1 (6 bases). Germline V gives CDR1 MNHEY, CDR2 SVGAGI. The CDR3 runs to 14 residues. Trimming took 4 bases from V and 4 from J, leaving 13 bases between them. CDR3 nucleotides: TGTGCCAGCAGTTTTGACAGGTTGGGCACTGAAGCTTTCTTT. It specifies CASSFDRLGTEAFF.

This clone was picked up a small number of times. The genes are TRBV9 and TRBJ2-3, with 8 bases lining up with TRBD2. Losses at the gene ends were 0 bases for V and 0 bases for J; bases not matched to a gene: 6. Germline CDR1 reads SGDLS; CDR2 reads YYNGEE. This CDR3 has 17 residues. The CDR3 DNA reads TGTGCCAGCAGCGTAGCCTCTCGCGGGGGGAGCACAGATACGCAGTATTTT. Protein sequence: CASSVASRGGSTDTQYF.

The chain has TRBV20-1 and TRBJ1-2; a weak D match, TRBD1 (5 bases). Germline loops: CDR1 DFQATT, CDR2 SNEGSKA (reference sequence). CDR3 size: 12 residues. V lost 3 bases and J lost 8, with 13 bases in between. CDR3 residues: CSASPGEQGYTF. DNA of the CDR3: TGCAGTGCTAGTCCGGGGGAGCAGGGCTACACCTTC.

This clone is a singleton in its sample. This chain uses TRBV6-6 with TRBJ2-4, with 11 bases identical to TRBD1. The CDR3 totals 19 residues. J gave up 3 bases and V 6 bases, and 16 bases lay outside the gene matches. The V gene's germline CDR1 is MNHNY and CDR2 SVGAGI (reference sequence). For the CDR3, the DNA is TGTGCCAGCAGCTTATCCGGGACAGGGGGGCTGACGGGCAAAAACATTCAGTACTTC. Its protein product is CASSLSGTGGLTGKNIQYF.

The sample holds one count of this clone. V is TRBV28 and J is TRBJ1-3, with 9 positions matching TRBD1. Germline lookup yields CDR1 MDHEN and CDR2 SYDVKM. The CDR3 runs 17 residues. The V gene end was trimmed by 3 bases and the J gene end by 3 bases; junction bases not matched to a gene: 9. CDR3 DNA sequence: TGTGCCAGCAGTTTCAATCCTAGGACAGGGGATGGAAACACCATATATTTT. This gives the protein CASSFNPRTGDGNTIYF.

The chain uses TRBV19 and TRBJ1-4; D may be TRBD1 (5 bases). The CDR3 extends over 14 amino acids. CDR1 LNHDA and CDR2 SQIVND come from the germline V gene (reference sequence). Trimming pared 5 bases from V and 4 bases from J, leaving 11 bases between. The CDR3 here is CASSPRVFNEKLFF. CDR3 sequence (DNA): TGTGCCAGTAGTCCCAGGGTTTTTAATGAAAAACTGTTTTTT.

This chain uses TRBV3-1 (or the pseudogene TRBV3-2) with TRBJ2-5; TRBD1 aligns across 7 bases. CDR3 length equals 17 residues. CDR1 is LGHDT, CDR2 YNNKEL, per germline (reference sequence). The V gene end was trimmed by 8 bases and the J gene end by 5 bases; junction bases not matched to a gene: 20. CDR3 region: CASSPGARQGGGETQYF. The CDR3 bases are TGTGCCAGCTCCCCCGGGGCAAGACAGGGTGGTGGGGAGACCCAGTACTTC.

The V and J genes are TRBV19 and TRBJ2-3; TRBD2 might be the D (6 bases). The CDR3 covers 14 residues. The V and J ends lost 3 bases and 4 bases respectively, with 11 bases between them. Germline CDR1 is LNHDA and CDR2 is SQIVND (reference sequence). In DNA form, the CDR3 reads TGTGCCAGTAGTATGGGGGACTCCTCAGATACGCAGTATTTT. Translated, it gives CASSMGDSSDTQYF. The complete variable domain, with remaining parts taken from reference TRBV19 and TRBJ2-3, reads DGGITQSPKYLFRKEGQNVTLSCEQNLNHDAMYWYRQDPGQGLRLIYYSQIVNDFQKGDIAEGYSVSREKKESFPLTVTSAQKNPTAFYLCASSMGDSSDTQYFGPGTRLTVL.

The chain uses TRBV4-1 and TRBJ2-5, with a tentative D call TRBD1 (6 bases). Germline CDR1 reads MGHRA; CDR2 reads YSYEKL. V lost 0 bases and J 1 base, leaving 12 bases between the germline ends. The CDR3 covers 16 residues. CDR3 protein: CASSQDRTRGQETQYF. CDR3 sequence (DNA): TGCGCCAGCAGCCAAGACCGGACCAGGGGCCAAGAGACCCAGTACTTC.

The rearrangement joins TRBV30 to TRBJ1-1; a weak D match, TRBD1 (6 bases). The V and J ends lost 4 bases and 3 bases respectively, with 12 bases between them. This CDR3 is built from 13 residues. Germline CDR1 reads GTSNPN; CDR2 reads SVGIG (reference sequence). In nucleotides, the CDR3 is TGTGCCTGGACCCCAGGGGTCGACACTGAAGCTTTCTTT. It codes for CAWTPGVDTEAFF.

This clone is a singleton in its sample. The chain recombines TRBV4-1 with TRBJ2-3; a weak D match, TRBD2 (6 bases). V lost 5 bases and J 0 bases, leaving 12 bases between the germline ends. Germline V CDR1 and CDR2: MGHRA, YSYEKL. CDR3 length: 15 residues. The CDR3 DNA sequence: TGCGCCAGCAGCTACCGCAGCGGGAGCACAGATACGCAGTATTTT. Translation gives CASSYRSGSTDTQYF.

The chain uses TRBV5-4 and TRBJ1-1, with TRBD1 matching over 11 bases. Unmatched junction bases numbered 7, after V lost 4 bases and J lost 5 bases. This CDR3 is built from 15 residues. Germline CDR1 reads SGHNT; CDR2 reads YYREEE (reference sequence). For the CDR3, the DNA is TGTGCCAGCAGCCCAACCGGGACAGGGGGGACTGAAGCTTTCTTT. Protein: CASSPTGTGGTEAFF.

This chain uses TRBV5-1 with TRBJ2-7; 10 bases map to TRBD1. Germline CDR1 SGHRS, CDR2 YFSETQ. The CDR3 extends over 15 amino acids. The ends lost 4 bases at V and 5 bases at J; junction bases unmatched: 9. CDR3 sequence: CASSVVRDRGHEQYF. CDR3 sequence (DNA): TGCGCCAGCAGCGTCGTTAGGGACAGGGGCCACGAGCAGTACTTC.

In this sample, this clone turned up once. For the CDR3, the DNA is TGTGCCAGCAATAGTTACAATGAGCAGTTCTTC. Protein sequence: CASNSYNEQFF. This chain connects TRBV27 to TRBJ2-1; D not certain. Germline values: CDR1 MNHEY, CDR2 SMNVEV (reference sequence). Trimming pared 7 bases from V and 4 bases from J, leaving 5 bases between. The CDR3 sequence is 11 residues long.

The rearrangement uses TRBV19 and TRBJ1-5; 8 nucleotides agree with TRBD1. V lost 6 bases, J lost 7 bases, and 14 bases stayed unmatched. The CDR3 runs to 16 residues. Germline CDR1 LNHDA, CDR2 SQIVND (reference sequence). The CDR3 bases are TGTGCCAGTAGCATCACAGGGGGACACTCGGGACAGCCCCAGCATTTT. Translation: CASSITGGHSGQPQHF.

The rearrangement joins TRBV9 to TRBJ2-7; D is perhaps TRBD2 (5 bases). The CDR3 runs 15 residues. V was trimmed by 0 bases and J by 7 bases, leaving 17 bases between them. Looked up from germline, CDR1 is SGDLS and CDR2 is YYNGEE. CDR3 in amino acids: CASSVAADYGEEQYF. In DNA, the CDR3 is TGTGCCAGCAGCGTAGCGGCTGACTACGGGGAAGAGCAGTACTTC.

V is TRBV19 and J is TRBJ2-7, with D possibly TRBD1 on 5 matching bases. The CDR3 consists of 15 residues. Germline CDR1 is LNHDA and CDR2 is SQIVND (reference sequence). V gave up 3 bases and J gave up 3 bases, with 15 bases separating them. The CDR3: CASSISPGSLYEQYF. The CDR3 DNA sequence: TGTGCCAGTAGTATTTCGCCAGGGTCACTCTACGAGCAGTACTTC.

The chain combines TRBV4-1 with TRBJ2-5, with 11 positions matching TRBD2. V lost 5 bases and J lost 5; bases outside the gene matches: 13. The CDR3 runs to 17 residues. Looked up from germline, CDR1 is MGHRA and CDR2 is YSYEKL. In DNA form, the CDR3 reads TGCGCCAGCAGCGATACGGCTAGCGGGAGGTGGGTGGAGACCCAGTACTTC. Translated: CASSDTASGRWVETQYF.

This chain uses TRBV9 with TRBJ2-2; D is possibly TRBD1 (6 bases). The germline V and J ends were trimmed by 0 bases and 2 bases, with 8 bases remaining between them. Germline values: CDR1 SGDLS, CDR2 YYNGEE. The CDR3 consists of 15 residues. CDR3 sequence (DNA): TGTGCCAGCAGCGTAGGGGACATCAACACCGGGGAGCTGTTTTTT. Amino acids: CASSVGDINTGELFF.

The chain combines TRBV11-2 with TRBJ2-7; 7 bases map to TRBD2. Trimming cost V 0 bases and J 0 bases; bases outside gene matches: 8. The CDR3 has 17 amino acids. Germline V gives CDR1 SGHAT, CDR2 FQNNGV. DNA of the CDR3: TGTGCCAGCAGCTTAGATTCTACGGCTAGCGGCTCCTACGAGCAGTACTTC. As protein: CASSLDSTASGSYEQYF.

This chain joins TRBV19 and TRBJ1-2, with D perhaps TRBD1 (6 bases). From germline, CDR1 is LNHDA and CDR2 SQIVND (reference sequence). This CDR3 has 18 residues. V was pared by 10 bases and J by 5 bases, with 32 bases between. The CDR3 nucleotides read TGTGCCACCCGAAGGATGACAGGAGATCCCCGGATTGGATATGGCTACACCTTC. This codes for CATRRMTGDPRIGYGYTF.

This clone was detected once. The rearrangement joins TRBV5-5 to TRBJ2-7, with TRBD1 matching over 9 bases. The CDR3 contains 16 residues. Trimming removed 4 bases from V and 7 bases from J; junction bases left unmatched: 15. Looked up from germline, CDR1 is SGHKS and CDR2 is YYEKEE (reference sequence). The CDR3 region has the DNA TGTGCCAGCAGCCCGACGCCAGGGACAGGGACTATAGAGCAGTACTTC. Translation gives CASSPTPGTGTIEQYF.

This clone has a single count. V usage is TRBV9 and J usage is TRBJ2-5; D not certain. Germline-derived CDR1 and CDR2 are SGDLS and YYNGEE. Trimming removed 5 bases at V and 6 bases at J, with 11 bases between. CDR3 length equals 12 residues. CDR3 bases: TGTGCCAGCAGTCCCGAGGAGAAGACCCAGTACTTC. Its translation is CASSPEEKTQYF.

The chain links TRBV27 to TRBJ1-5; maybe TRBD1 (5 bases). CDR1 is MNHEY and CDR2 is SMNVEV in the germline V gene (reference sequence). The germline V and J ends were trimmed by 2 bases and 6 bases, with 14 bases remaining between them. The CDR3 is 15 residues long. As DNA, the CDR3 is TGTGCCAGCAGTTTACTGGGTGGGGGGGTTCAGCCCCAGCATTTT. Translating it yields CASSLLGGGVQPQHF.

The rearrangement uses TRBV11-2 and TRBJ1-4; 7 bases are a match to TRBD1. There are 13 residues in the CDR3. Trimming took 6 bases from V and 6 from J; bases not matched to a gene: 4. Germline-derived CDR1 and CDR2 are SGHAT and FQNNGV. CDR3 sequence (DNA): TGTGCCAGCAGTTACACAGGGGATGAAAAACTGTTTTTT. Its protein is CASSYTGDEKLFF.

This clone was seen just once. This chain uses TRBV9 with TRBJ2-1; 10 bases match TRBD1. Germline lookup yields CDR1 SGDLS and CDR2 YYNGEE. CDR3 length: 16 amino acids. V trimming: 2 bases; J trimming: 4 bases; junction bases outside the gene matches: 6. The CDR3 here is CASSVSGQGTYNEQFF. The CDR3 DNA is TGTGCCAGCAGCGTCTCGGGACAGGGGACATACAATGAGCAGTTCTTC.